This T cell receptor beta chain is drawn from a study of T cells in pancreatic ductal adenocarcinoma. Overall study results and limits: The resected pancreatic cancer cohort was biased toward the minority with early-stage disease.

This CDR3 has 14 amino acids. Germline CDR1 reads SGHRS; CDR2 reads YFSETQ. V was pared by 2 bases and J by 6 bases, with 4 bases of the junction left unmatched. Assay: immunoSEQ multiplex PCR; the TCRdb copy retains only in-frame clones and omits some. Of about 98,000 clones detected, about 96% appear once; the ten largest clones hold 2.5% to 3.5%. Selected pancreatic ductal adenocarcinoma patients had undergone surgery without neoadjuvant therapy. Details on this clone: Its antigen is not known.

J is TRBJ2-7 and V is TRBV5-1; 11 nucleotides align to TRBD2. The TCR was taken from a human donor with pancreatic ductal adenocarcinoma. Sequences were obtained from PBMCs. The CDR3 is CASSFTSGRVEQYF. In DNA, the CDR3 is TGCGCCAGCAGCTTCACTAGCGGGAGAGTCGAGCAGTACTTC.